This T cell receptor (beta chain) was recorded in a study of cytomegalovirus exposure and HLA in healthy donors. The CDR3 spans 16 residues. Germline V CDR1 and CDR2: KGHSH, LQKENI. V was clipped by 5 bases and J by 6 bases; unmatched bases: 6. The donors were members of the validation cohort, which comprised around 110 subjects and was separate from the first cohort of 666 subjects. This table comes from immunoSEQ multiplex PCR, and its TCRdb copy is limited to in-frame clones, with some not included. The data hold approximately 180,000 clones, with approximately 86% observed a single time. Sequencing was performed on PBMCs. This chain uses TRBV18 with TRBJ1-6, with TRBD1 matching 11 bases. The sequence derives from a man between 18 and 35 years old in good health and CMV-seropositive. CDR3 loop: CASSARGTGGNSPLHF. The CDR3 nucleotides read TGTGCCAGCTCAGCCAGGGGGACAGGGGGTAATTCACCCCTCCACTTT.